What follows describes a single T cell receptor beta chain. This sample was taken from a study of blood T cell repertoires in COVID-19. Turning to the study itself: The cDNA or gDNA used as material had been derived from T cells, B-cell-depleted T cells, or PBMCs.

V lost 6 bases and J lost 2; bases outside the gene matches: 6. This CDR3 has 14 residues. The germline gives CDR1 SEHNR, CDR2 FQNEAQ (reference sequence). Using immunoSEQ multiplex PCR, the repertoire was profiled, and TCRdb retains in-frame clones only, with some absent. Of approximately 290,000 clones in the sample, around 90% were seen once. Sample: peripheral blood. This TCR came from a man younger than 35 with active or convalescent COVID-19. The chain employs TRBV7-9 and TRBJ2-5; TRBD1 matches 7 bases. CDR3 nucleotide sequence: TGTGCCAGCAGACGAGGGACAGAACAAGAGACCCAGTACTTC. Translated, it gives CASRRGTEQETQYF.